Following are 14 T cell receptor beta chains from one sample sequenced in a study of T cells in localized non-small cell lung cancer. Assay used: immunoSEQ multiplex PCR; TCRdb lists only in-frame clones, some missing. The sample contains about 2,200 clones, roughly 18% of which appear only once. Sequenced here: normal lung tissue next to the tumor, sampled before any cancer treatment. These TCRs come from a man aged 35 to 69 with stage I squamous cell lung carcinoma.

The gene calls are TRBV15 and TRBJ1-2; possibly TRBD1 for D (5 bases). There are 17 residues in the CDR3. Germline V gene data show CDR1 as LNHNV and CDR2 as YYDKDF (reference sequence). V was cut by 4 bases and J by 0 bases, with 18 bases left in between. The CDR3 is CATSTRTSTLPNYGYTF. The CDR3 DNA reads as TGTGCCACCAGCACCCGGACATCTACACTCCCTAACTATGGCTACACCTTC.

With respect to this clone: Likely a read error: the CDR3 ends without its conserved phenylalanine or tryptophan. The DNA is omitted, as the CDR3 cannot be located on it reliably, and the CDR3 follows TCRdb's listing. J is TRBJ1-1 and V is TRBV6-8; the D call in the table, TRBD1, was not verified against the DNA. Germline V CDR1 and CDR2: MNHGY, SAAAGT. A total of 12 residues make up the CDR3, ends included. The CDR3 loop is CASSYSTGPHVL.

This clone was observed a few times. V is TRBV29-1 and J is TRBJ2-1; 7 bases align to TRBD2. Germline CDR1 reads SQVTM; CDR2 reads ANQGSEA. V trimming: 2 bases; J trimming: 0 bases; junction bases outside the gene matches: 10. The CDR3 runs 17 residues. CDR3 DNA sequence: TGCAGCGTTGAACTGGTGGGAGGGCCGAGCTCCTACAATGAGCAGTTCTTC. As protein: CSVELVGGPSSYNEQFF.

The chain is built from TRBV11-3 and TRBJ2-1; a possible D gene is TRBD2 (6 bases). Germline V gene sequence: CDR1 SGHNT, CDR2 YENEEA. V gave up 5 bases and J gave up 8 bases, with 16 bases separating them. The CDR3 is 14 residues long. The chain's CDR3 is CASSRRDFVYEQFF. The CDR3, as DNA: TGTGCCAGCAGCCGGCGGGATTTCGTCTATGAGCAGTTCTTC.

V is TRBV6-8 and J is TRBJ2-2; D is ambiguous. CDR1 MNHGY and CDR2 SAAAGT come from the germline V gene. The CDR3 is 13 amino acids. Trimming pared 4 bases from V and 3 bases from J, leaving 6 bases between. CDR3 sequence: CASSWADTGELFF. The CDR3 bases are TGTGCCAGCAGTTGGGCCGACACCGGGGAGCTGTTTTTT.

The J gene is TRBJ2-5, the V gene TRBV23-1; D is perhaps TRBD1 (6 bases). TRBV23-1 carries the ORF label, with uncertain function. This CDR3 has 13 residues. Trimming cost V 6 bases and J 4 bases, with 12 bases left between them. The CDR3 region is CASSLGTRETQYF. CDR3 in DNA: TGCGCCAGCAGCTTGGGGACAAGAGAGACCCAGTACTTC.

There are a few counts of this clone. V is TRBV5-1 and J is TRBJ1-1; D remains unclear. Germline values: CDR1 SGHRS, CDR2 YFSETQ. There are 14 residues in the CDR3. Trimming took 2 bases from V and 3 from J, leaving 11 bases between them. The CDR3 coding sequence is TGCGCCAGCAGCTTATACCGCGAGGACACTGAAGCTTTCTTT. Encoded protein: CASSLYREDTEAFF.

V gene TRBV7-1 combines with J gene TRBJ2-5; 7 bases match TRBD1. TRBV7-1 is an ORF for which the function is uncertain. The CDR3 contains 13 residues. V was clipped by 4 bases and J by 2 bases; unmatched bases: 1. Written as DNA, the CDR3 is TGTGCCAGCAGCTGGGACAGACAAGAGACCCAGTACTTC. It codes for CASSWDRQETQYF.

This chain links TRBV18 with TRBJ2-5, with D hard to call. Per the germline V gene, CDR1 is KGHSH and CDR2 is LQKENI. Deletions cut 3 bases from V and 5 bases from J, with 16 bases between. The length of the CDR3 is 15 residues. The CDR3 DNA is TGTGCCAGCTCACCGCCCACAGCCGTTAGGGAGACCCAGTACTTC. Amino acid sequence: CASSPPTAVRETQYF. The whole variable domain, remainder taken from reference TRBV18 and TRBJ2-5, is NAGVMQNPRHLVRRRGQEARLRCSPMKGHSHVYWYRQLPEEGLKFMVYLQKENIIDESGMPKERFSAEFPKEGPSILRIQQVVRGDSAAYFCASSPPTAVRETQYFGPGTRLLVL.

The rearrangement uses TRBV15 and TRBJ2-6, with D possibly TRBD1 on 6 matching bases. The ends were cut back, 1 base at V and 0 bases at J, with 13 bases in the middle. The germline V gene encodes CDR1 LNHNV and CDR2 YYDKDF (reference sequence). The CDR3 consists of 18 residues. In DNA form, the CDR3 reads TGTGCCACCAGCAGAGTCAGGGGACCCAACTCTGGGGCCAACGTCCTGACTTTC. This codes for CATSRVRGPNSGANVLTF.

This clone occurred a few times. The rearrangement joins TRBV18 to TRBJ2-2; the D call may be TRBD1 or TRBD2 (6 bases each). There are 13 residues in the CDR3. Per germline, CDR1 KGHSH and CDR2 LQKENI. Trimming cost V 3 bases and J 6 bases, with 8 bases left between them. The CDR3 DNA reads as TGTGCCAGCTCACCGGAGGGGGCCGGGGAGCTGTTTTTT. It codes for CASSPEGAGELFF.

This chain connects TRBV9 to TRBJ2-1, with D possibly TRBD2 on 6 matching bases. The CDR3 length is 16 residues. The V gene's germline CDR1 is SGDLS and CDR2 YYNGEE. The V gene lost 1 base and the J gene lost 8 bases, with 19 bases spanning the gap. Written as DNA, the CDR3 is TGTGCCAGCAGCGTATTCTCCATCCTGGGGGGAGATGAGCAGTTCTTC. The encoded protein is CASSVFSILGGDEQFF.

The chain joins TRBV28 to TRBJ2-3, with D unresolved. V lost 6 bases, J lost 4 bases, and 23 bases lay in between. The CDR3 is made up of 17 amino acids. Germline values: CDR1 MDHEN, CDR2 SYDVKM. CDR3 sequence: CASSETPAGGYADTQYF. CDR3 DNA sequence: TGTGCCAGCAGCGAGACCCCCGCAGGTGGATATGCAGATACGCAGTATTTT.

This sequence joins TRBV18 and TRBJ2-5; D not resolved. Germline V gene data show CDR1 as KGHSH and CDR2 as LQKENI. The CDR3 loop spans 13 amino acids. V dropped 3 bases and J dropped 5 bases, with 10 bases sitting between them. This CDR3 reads CASSPHRVETQYF. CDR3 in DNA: TGTGCCAGCTCACCGCATAGGGTTGAGACCCAGTACTTC.